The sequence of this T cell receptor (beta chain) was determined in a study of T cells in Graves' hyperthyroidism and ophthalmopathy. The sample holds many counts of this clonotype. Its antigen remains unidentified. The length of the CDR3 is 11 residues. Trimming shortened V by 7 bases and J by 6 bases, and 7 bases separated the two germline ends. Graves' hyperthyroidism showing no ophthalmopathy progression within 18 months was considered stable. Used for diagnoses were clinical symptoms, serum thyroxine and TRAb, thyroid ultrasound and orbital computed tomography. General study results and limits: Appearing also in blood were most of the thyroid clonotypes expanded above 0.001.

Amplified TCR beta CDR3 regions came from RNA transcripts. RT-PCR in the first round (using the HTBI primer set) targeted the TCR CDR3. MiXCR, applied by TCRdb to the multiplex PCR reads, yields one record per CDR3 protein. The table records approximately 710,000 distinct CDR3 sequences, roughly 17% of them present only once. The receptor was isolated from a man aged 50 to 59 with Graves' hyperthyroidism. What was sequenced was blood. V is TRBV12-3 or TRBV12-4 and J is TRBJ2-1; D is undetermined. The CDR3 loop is CASTFSNEQFF. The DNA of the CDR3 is TGTGCCAGCACCTTCTCCAATGAGCAGTTCTTC.